In this sample, the clone carrying this TCR beta chain turned up many times. Individually, TCR cDNA molecules were each labelled with a unique molecular identifier. TCRdb fed the 5' RACE reads into MiXCR, producing one record per CDR3 protein. The sample comprises about 45,000 distinct CDR3 sequences, roughly an eighth of which are singletons, and 50% to 60% rests with the top ten. This sample was taken from a study of spatial heterogeneity in lung cancer. Across the whole study: Within raw reads, each unique TCR and UMI combination appeared on average more than ten times.

CDR3 size: 14 residues. V was clipped by 3 bases and J by 6 bases, with 14 bases between them. CDR1 is SGHAT and CDR2 is FQNNGV in the germline V gene. Documented time point: sample taken at primary tumor resection. Patients with untreated early-stage non-small cell lung cancer, numbering 72, were the donors. Unsorted tumor, nontumor lung tissue or cryopreserved PBMC supplied the whole RNA. The material was PBMCs, obtained at surgery. The source of this sequence is a male donor with early-stage non-small cell lung cancer. The rearrangement uses TRBV11-2 and TRBJ1-2; D unclear. CDR3 nucleotide sequence: TGTGCCAGCAGCTTTTCCTCACCAGCCGATGGCTACACCTTC. Protein: CASSFSSPADGYTF.